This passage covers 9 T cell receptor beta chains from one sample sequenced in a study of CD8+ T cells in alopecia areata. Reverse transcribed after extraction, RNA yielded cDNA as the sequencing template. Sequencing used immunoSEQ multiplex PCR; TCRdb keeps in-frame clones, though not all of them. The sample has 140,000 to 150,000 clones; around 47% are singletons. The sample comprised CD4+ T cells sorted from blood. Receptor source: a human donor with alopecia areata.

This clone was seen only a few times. For the CDR3, the DNA is TGCAGCGCTGATAGGGGCATAGGGCGTGGGATCACCTACAATGAGCAGTTCTTC. Translation: CSADRGIGRGITYNEQFF. The genes are TRBV29-1 and TRBJ2-1; tentatively, D is TRBD1 (5 bases). Germline V CDR1 and CDR2: SQVTM, ANQGSEA. Between the trimmed V and J ends, which lost 7 bases and 2 bases, there was a span of 27 bases. The CDR3 is 18 amino acids.

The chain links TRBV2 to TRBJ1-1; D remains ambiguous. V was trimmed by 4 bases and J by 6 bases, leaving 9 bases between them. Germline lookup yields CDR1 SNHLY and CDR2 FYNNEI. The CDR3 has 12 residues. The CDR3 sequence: CASSGMGAEAFF. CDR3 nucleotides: TGTGCCAGCAGTGGTATGGGCGCTGAAGCTTTCTTT.

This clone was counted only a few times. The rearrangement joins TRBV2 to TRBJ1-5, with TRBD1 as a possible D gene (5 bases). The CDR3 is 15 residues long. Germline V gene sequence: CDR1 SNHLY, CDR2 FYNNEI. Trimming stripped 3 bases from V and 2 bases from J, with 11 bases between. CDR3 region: CASSEEGTGNQPQHF. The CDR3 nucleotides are TGTGCCAGCAGTGAGGAGGGGACGGGCAATCAGCCCCAGCATTTT. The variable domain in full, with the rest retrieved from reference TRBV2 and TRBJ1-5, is EPEVTQTPSHQVTQMGQEVILRCVPISNHLYFYWYRQILGQKVEFLVSFYNNEISEKSEIFDDQFSVERPDGSNFTLKIRSTKLEDSAMYFCASSEEGTGNQPQHFGDGTRLSIL.

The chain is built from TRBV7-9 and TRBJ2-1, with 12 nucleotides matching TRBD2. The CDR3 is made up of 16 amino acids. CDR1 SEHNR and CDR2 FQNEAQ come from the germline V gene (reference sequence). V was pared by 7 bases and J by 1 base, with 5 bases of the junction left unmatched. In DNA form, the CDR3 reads TGTGCCAGCATCCCGACTAGCGGGAGATCCTACAATGAGCAGTTCTTC. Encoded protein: CASIPTSGRSYNEQFF.

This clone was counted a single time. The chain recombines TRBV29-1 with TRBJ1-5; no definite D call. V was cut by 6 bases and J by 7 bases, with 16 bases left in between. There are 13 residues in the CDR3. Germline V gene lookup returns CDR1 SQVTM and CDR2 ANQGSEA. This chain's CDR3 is CSVALEPGQPQHF. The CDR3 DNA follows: TGCAGCGTCGCCTTAGAGCCGGGGCAGCCCCAGCATTTT. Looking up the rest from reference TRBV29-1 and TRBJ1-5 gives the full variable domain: SAVISQKPSRDICQRGTSLTIQCQVDSQVTMMFWYRQQPGQSLTLIATANQGSEATYESGFVIDKFPISRPNLTFSTLTVSNMSPEDSSIYLCSVALEPGQPQHFGDGTRLSIL.

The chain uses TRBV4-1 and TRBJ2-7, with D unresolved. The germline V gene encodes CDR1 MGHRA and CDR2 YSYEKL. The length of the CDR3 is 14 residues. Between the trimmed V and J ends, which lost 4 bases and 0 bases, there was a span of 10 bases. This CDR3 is CASSRGLFSYEQYF. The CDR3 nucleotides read TGCGCCAGCAGCCGCGGATTGTTCTCCTACGAGCAGTACTTC.

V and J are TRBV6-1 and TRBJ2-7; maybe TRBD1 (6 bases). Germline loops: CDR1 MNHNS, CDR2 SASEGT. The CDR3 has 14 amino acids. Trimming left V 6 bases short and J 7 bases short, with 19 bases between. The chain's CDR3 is CASSATQGLGEQYF. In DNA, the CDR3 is TGTGCCAGCAGCGCCACACAGGGTCTGGGGGAGCAGTACTTC.

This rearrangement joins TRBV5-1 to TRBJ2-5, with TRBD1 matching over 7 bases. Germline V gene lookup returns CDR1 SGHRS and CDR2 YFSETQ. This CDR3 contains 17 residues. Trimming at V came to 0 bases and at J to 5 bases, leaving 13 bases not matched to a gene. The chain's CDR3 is CASSLDTRGPRWETQYF. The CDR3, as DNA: TGCGCCAGCAGCTTGGATACGAGGGGGCCCCGCTGGGAGACCCAGTACTTC.

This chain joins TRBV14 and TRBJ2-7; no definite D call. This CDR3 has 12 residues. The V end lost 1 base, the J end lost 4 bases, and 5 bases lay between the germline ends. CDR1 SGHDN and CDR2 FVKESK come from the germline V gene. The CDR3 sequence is CASSQVNYEQYF. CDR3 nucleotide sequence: TGTGCCAGCAGCCAAGTTAATTACGAGCAGTACTTC.